In this sample, the clone carrying this T cell receptor (beta chain) turned up many times. This record comes from a study of human T cells and chemical hapten exposure. TCRdb processed the RACE reads anew with MiXCR; each CDR3 protein has one entry. The repertoire holds some 340,000 distinct CDR3 sequences, about 7% seen once, with around 8.2% in the top ten. Time point in this sample: patch test 1, 2 weeks after DPC sensitization. The treatment was: therapeutic diphenylcyclopropenone sensitization with weekly scalp DPC. The source was whole blood, collected in connection with sensitization to the hapten diphenylcyclopropenone (DPC). This clonotype was obtained from a woman aged 18-29 years with alopecia areata. Some clones in this sample may be carry-over from other donors' samples.

The CDR3 DNA follows: TGTGCCAGCATTCCGGGACAGTTGAACACTGAAGCTTTCTTT. Its translation: CASIPGQLNTEAFF. The chain joins TRBV27 to TRBJ1-1; 7 positions match TRBD1. Germline V gene lookup returns CDR1 MNHEY and CDR2 SMNVEV (reference sequence). Trimming removed 7 bases from V and 0 bases from J; junction bases left unmatched: 5. The CDR3 consists of 14 residues.